This T cell receptor (beta chain) comes out of a study of OX40 agonist ivuxolimab in advanced cancers. Study at large: Patients received ivuxolimab, an agonistic anti-OX40 (CD134) antibody. At 75% to 90% male, the cohort had a mean age of roughly 60 years, ranging from about 20 to 79. The study's findings and limits: Also present in some nonresponders was a low level of normalized T-cell clonal expansion. Expanded clones were, on average, more numerous in CD8+ T cells than in CD4+.

Here immunoSEQ multiplex PCR was the method, and the copy in TCRdb shows in-frame clones only, minus some. Of 50,000 to 75,000 clones in the sample, 87% were seen once. Germline-derived CDR1 and CDR2 are LGHNA and YNFKEQ. The length of the CDR3 is 17 residues. V lost 4 bases to trimming and J lost 2 bases, with 17 bases between them. A remark on this clone: Its matching antigen is unknown.

The clonotype was recovered from an adult with an advanced solid tumor such as melanoma, head and neck, liver or kidney cancer. V usage is TRBV4-2 and J usage is TRBJ2-2, with unresolved D. This sample comprised CD4+ or CD8+ T cells sorted from blood, obtained in a trial of the OX40 agonist ivuxolimab. The CDR3 sequence is CASSRETGPPNTGELFF. Here the CDR3 DNA reads TGTGCCAGCAGCCGAGAGACCGGACCACCAAACACCGGGGAGCTGTTTTTT.